This record looks at one TCR beta chain sequence and its context. The record originates from a study of blood T cells in healthy people across ages. Through a sample-barcoded 5' primer and a J-beta primer mix, a second PCR was run for about 6 to 11 cycles. Via MiXCR, TCRdb re-called the 5' RACE reads, giving one row per CDR3 protein. Among 550,000 to 650,000 distinct CDR3 sequences, around a quarter were seen once, and the ten largest hold 3% to 4.5%. The data were also submitted as part of a second study, on T cells of mothers and their children.

The TCR originated in a boy aged 2 to 9 in good health. Specimen: blood.

Here the CDR3 reads CSVAGTGEEYGYTF. Here the CDR3 DNA reads TGCAGCGTGGCCGGGACAGGGGAGGAGTATGGCTACACCTTC. The genes are TRBV29-1 and TRBJ1-2; 10 positions agree with TRBD1. This CDR3 has 14 amino acids. V was clipped by 6 bases and J by 5 bases; unmatched bases: 9. Germline CDR1 is SQVTM and CDR2 is ANQGSEA. The full variable domain, in which reference TRBV29-1 and TRBJ1-2 provide the parts outside the CDR3, is SAVISQKPSRDICQRGTSLTIQCQVDSQVTMMFWYRQQPGQSLTLIATANQGSEATYESGFVIDKFPISRPNLTFSTLTVSNMSPEDSSIYLCSVAGTGEEYGYTFGSGTRLTVV.